Below, one T cell receptor (beta chain) is given with its context. The data were taken from a study of blood T cell repertoires in COVID-19. Study-level background: Acute-phase and convalescent COVID-19 samples originated in the United States, Italy and Spain. The cDNA or gDNA used as material had been derived from T cells, B-cell-depleted T cells, or PBMCs.

Germline V gene lookup returns CDR1 SGHRS and CDR2 YFSETQ. With 0 bases clipped from V and 9 bases from J, the junction kept 9 bases outside the gene matches. The CDR3 has 15 amino acids. In the original processing: For nucleated cells, counts were estimated from reference gene primer amplification. Here immunoSEQ multiplex PCR was the method, and the copy in TCRdb shows in-frame clones only, minus some. V and J calls and clone size are those listed in that table; D and trimming were worked out from the DNA. This sample has 300,000 to 400,000 clones, with around nine tenths found just once. The TCR sequence derives from a human donor in a cohort sampled during active COVID-19. Sequencing was performed on peripheral blood. The chain combines TRBV5-1 with TRBJ2-1; the match to TRBD1 covers 7 bases. The CDR3 region has the DNA TGCGCCAGCAGCTTGGAAGGGGGCTTGGAGAGTGAGCAGTTCTTC. Translation gives CASSLEGGLESEQFF.